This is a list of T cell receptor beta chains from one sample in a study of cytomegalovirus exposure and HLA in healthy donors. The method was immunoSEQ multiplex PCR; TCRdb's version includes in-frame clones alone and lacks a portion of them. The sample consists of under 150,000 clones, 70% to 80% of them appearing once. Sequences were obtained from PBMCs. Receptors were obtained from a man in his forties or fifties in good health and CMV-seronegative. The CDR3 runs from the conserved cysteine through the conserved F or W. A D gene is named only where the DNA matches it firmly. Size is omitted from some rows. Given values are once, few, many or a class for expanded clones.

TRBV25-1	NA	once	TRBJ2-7	TGTGCCAGCAGTCCCACCGGAACAGTCTTACCAAAGTACTTC	CASSPTGTVLPKYF
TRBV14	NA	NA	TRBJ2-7	TGTGCCAGCAGCCGATGGGCGGAGGGCCGAGTCGAGCAGTACTTC	CASSRWAEGRVEQYF
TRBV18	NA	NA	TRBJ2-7	TGTGCCAGCTCCCTCTCGCGGGACTACGAGCAGTACTTC	CASSLSRDYEQYF
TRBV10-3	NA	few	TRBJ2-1	TGTGCCTCCCAGGGGTCGGGCTCCTACAATGAGCAGTTCTTC	CASQGSGSYNEQFF
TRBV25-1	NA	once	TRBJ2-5	TGTGCCAGCAGTCCCCGGGACAACCAAGAGACCCAGTACTTC	CASSPRDNQETQYF
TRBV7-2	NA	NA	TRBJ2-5	TGTGCCAGCAAAAGGGGCCTCCAAGAGACCCAGTACTTC	CASKRGLQETQYF
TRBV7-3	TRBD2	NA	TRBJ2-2	TGTGCCAGCAGCCCCGGGACTAGCGGGAGAGTGAGCACCGGGGAGCTGTTTTTT	CASSPGTSGRVSTGELFF
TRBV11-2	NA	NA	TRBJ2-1	TGTGCCAGCAGCTTAGGACAGCTGGATGAGCAGTTCTTC	CASSLGQLDEQFF
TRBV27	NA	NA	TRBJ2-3	TGTGCCAGCAGTGAAATTAGAGGCCTCGGCACAGATACGCAGTATTTT	CASSEIRGLGTDTQYF
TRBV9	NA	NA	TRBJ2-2	TGTGCCAGCAGCGTAGAACTAGCACCCGGGGAGCTGTTTTTT	CASSVELAPGELFF
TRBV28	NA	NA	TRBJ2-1	TGTGCCAGCAGTCTACAGGGTACCGCTCGCTACAATGAGCAGTTCTTC	CASSLQGTARYNEQFF